This TCR beta chain was identified during a study of T cells after yellow fever vaccination. The CDR3 contains 16 residues. Germline trimming cut 0 bases from V and 10 bases from J; bases unmatched to any gene: 9. CDR1 and CDR2 from the germline V gene are LGHNA and YSLEER. This clonotype was counted a few times. What it binds is unknown. TCRdb analysed the 5' RACE reads with MiXCR anew, one entry per CDR3 protein. Found here are 500,000 to 650,000 distinct CDR3 sequences, roughly 13% of them singletons; the top ten hold 11% to 15%. Overall study findings and caveats: The appearance of a small share of clonotypes in both CD4 and CD8 compartments was observed.

The clonotype originates from a man younger than 40 who received the YFV17D yellow fever vaccine. V and J are TRBV4-3 and TRBJ1-6; TRBD1 agrees at 7 bases. The specimen was PBMCs, collected on the day of the yellow fever booster vaccination. CDR3 in amino acids: CASSQDPTGEKSPLHF. As DNA, the CDR3 is TGCGCCAGCAGCCAAGATCCCACAGGGGAGAAATCACCCCTCCACTTT.